This T cell receptor beta chain emerged from a study of T-cell memory formation after mild COVID-19. Study observations and caveats: For contracting clones, CD4+ ones sat mainly in CM and EM, CD8+ in EMRA.

Germline values: CDR1 DFQATT, CDR2 SNEGSKA (reference sequence). The CDR3 length is 15 residues. With V trimmed by 1 base and J by 9 bases, 5 bases remained unmatched. This clonotype was found a few times. What it binds is not known. Employing constant-segment primers, 5'RACE generated TCR alpha and TCR beta cDNA libraries bearing sample barcodes and UMIs. TCRdb analysed the 5' RACE reads with MiXCR anew, one entry per CDR3 protein. The sample lists just under 550,000 distinct CDR3 sequences, 20% occurring once. The gene calls are TRBV20-1 and TRBJ2-1; 14 bases map to TRBD2. The receptor's source is an adult woman who had mild COVID-19 (a few samples of this study predate the infection). Cell type and time point are not known. Material for sequencing was PBMCs or a T cell subset sorted from them (not recorded which). CDR3 nucleotides: TGCAGTGCTAGAGGGGGACTAGCGGGAGATTTTGAGCAGTTCTTC. Its protein is CSARGGLAGDFEQFF.